This T cell receptor beta chain was captured by sequencing in a study of OX40 agonist ivuxolimab in advanced cancers. Broadly, across the study: Ivuxolimab was an agonistic, fully human IgG2 monoclonal antibody directed against OX40 (CD134), a costimulatory receptor. The point of sequencing TCRbeta in the periphery was to test whether ivuxolimab changed TCR sequence diversity and drove clonal T-cell expansion. In the dose-escalation cohort, around four fifths of patients were male, and the mean age was approximately 64 years, with a range of about 23 to 85. The paper describes the monotherapy dose-escalation part (N of about 54 patients) of the phase I trial of ivuxolimab. Of the roughly 52 dose-escalation patients, hepatocellular carcinoma was present in around 20, melanoma in approximately 15, renal cell carcinoma in 9 and head and neck cancer in 9. Patients were allowed to have had prior anti-PD-1, anti-PD-L1 or anti-CTLA-4 therapy, and roughly two fifths of the dose-escalation patients had been treated with checkpoint inhibitors. Partial responses occurred in three dose-escalation patients: two with cutaneous melanoma and one with hepatocellular carcinoma. Intravenous ivuxolimab was administered to patients every 2 weeks at six dose levels: 0.01, 0.1, 0.3, 1.5, 3 and 10 mg/kg.

Relative to germline, V is 10 bases shorter and J is 5 bases shorter, with 21 bases between their ends. Counted from cysteine to phenylalanine, this CDR3 has 14 amino acids. This entry keeps only the CDR3 DNA: 42 bases, framed from base 1. The CDR1 and CDR2 encoded by the germline V gene (reference sequence) are MNHEY and SMNVEV. As regards this clone: There is no known antigen for this receptor. Base qualities are missing; no much larger clone stands one base away.

Patients with autoimmune disease history or receiving systemic immunosuppression were excluded from the trial. Peripheral blood for TCR sequencing was drawn from every dose cohort at baseline, at cycle 4 day 1 and at cycle 7 day 1. Samples came from an open-label, multicenter, first-in-human phase I dose-escalation trial of ivuxolimab. Adults with locally advanced or metastatic melanoma, renal cell, hepatocellular, or head and neck squamous cell carcinoma were enrolled in the trial. Before TCR sequencing, CD4+ T cells and CD8+ T cells from peripheral blood were sorted into separate populations. Overall study outcomes, separate from this receptor: Partial responders in the 0.1-3.0 mg/kg groups had among the lowest normalized peripheral clonal expansion, especially among CD8+ T cells. At doses of 0.1 to 3.0 mg/kg, clonal expansion of both CD4+ and CD8+ blood T cells was observed from baseline to week 6. Low levels of normalized T-cell clonal expansion were also seen in some patients who did not respond. On average, CD8+ T cells showed more expanded clones than CD4+ T cells after ivuxolimab. The antigen specificity of the peripheral T cells that underwent clonal expansion was not determined.

Genomic DNA was isolated from the sorted cells so that the TCRbeta CDR3 region could be sequenced. TCRbeta CDR3 regions were sequenced using the immunoSEQ Assay. TCRdb took this table from immuneACCESS and kept in-frame rearrangements with V and J called. Such tables lack part of the clones; where checked against another copy, unresolved V genes explain under half of the gap, and the rest is unexplained. This sample lists 75,000 to 100,000 clones; 70% to 85% were detected once. The ten largest clones take up around 5.9% of the sample. The TCR was taken from an adult with an advanced solid tumor such as melanoma, head and neck, liver or kidney cancer. The chain is encoded by TRBV27 joined to TRBJ2-7, with a weak D call of TRBD1 (5 bases match). Sequencing was performed on CD4+ or CD8+ T cells sorted from blood, taken in a trial of the OX40 agonist ivuxolimab. The CDR3 reads CATTGADNIHEQYF. DNA sequence: TGTGCCACCACTGGGGCCGACAATATCCACGAGCAGTACTTC.